This is a list of T cell receptor beta chains from one sample in a study of blood T cell repertoires in COVID-19. TCRdb's table, derived via immunoSEQ multiplex PCR, lists solely in-frame clones and lacks some. The data contain about 300,000 clones, roughly 89% of them seen just once; the ten biggest clones take up around 1.9%. Sequencing was done on a sample of peripheral blood. These TCRs come from a woman in her thirties with COVID-19, enrolled during active disease. The CDR3 runs from the conserved cysteine through the conserved F or W. The D gene is left open where the match is weak. Size values are once, few and many counts, or a class for expanded clones, and some rows have none.

clone_size,j_call,d_call,v_call,cdr3_aa,cdr3_nt
.,TRBJ2-5,.,TRBV2,CASSSERSETQYF,TGTGCCAGCAGTTCTGAGCGGTCAGAGACCCAGTACTTC
.,TRBJ2-5,TRBD2,TRBV3-1/TRBV3-2,CASTPTSGGAETQYF,TGTGCCAGCACCCCGACTAGCGGGGGGGCAGAGACCCAGTACTTC
.,TRBJ2-5,TRBD2,TRBV20-1,CSARGGETQYF,TGCAGTGCTAGGGGGGGGGAGACCCAGTACTTC
.,TRBJ2-1,TRBD2,TRBV27,CASGAGGGRYNEQFF,TGTGCCAGCGGGGCCGGCGGGGGGCGTTACAATGAGCAGTTCTTC
.,TRBJ2-1,.,TRBV12-3/TRBV12-4,CASTATPYNEQFF,TGTGCCAGCACCGCGACTCCCTACAATGAGCAGTTCTTC
.,TRBJ1-5,.,TRBV30,CAWSTGSRNQPQHF,TGTGCCTGGAGCACAGGGTCGCGCAATCAGCCCCAGCATTTT
.,TRBJ2-1,TRBD2,TRBV19,CASSMGAGGRGSSYNEQFF,TGTGCCAGTAGTATGGGAGCGGGGGGTCGGGGGAGCTCCTACAATGAGCAGTTCTTC
.,TRBJ1-2,TRBD1,TRBV14,CASSQSPPTSPGQGTANYGYTF,TGTGCCAGCAGCCAAAGTCCCCCCACTTCACCGGGACAGGGGACTGCTAACTATGGCTACACCTTC
.,TRBJ2-2,.,TRBV12-3/TRBV12-4,CASSPGGLGELFF,TGTGCCAGCAGTCCTGGTGGCCTCGGGGAGCTGTTTTTT
.,TRBJ2-5,.,TRBV10-1,CASSGSFRQETQYF,TGCGCCAGCAGTGGTAGCTTCAGACAAGAGACCCAGTACTTC
.,TRBJ1-1,TRBD1,TRBV6-5,CASSRQGQNTEAFF,TGTGCCAGCAGTCGACAGGGCCAAAACACTGAAGCTTTCTTT
.,TRBJ2-1,.,TRBV11-2,CASSPAHSPNEQFF,TGTGCCAGCAGCCCCGCCCATAGCCCCAATGAGCAGTTCTTC
.,TRBJ1-1,.,TRBV5-6,CASSLWTRRGAFF,TGTGCCAGCAGCCTCTGGACACGGAGGGGAGCTTTCTTT
few,TRBJ2-1,.,TRBV24-1,CASYQGRNEQFF,TGTGCCTCCTACCAGGGAAGAAATGAGCAGTTCTTC
.,TRBJ1-2,TRBD1,TRBV2,CASSGDSSYGYTF,TGTGCCAGCAGCGGGGACAGCAGCTATGGCTACACCTTC
.,TRBJ2-1,TRBD1,TRBV18,CASSRLGTAYNEQFF,TGTGCCAGCTCACGACTCGGGACAGCTTACAATGAGCAGTTCTTC
.,TRBJ2-2,.,TRBV3-1/TRBV3-2,CASSQTLTVNTGELFF,TGTGCCAGCAGCCAAACCCTGACAGTAAACACCGGGGAGCTGTTTTTT
.,TRBJ2-2,TRBD2,TRBV19,CATSGGGNTGELFF,TGTGCCACCAGCGGCGGGGGGAACACCGGGGAGCTGTTTTTT
.,TRBJ1-6,.,TRBV6-5,CASTRRGGWNSPLHF,TGTGCCAGCACCCGCAGGGGTGGATGGAATTCACCCCTCCACTTT
.,TRBJ1-4,.,TRBV2,CASSYRDTREKLFF,TGTGCCAGCAGTTACCGGGACACTCGTGAAAAACTGTTTTTT
.,TRBJ2-3,TRBD2,TRBV24-1,CATSDSGLRTDTQYF,TGTGCCACCAGTGATTCGGGACTACGCACAGATACGCAGTATTTT
once,TRBJ2-2,.,TRBV4-2,CASSQVIGDGGELFF,TGTGCCAGCAGCCAAGTAATCGGGGATGGCGGGGAGCTGTTTTTT
.,TRBJ1-3,.,TRBV11-3,CASSQRRTGNTIYF,TGTGCCAGCAGCCAAAGGCGGACTGGAAACACCATATATTTT
many,TRBJ1-2,TRBD1,TRBV18,CASSPRQGGKASGYTF,TGTGCCAGCTCACCACGACAGGGAGGTAAAGCATCCGGCTACACCTTC
.,TRBJ1-2,.,TRBV5-6,CASSSQGGRGYTF,TGTGCCAGCAGCTCCCAGGGTGGGCGTGGCTACACCTTC
.,TRBJ2-3,TRBD2,TRBV2,CASSGVLAGPSTDTQYF,TGTGCCAGCAGTGGTGTTTTAGCGGGGCCTAGCACAGATACGCAGTATTTT
.,TRBJ1-5,TRBD1,TRBV11-2,CASSRDSYSNQPQHF,TGTGCCAGCAGCCGGGACAGCTATAGCAATCAGCCCCAGCATTTT
once,TRBJ1-1,.,TRBV7-9,CASSLETGYGTEAFF,TGTGCCAGCAGCTTAGAAACAGGGTACGGAACTGAAGCTTTCTTT
.,TRBJ1-2,.,TRBV6-6,CASSPDGANYGYTF,TGTGCCAGCAGTCCTGACGGAGCTAACTATGGCTACACCTTC
.,TRBJ2-1,.,TRBV11-2,CASSLASVPIGDEQFF,TGTGCCAGCAGCTTAGCAAGCGTGCCAATCGGGGATGAGCAGTTCTTC
.,TRBJ1-2,.,TRBV5-6,CASSSRQTGRGYGYTF,TGTGCCAGCAGCTCCCGACAAACAGGCAGGGGCTATGGCTACACCTTC
.,TRBJ2-3,.,TRBV3-1/TRBV3-2,CASSQALRRDTQYF,TGTGCCAGCAGCCAAGCCCTTAGGAGAGATACGCAGTATTTT
.,TRBJ1-1,.,TRBV9,CASTVTVNTEAFF,TGTGCCAGCACCGTGACAGTGAACACTGAAGCTTTCTTT
.,TRBJ2-5,TRBD2,TRBV18,CASSPREGQETQYF,TGTGCCAGCTCACCCAGGGAGGGGCAAGAGACCCAGTACTTC